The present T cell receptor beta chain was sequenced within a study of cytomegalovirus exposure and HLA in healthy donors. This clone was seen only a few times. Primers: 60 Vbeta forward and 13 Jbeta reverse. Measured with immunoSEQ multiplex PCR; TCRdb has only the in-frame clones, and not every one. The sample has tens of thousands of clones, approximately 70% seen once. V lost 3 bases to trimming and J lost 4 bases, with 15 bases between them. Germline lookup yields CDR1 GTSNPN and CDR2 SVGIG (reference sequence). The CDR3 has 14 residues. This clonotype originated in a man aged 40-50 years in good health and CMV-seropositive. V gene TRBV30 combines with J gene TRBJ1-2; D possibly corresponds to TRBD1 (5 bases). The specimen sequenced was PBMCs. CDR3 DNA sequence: TGTGCCTGGAGCTGGGGAGGGGCTGGCTATGGCTACACCTTC. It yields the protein CAWSWGGAGYGYTF.